What follows is one TCR beta chain and its context. Its target is unknown. This CDR3 region has 14 residues. This sample is part of a study of shared clonotypes between healthy human individuals. Study-wide results and limits: Sorted-subset samples were not fully sequenced, rarefaction indicated. Non-shared clonotypes had lower generation probabilities than those shared by all four donors.

In the original analysis: Owing to the provision of junction-only sequences devoid of quality scores by immunoSEQ, filtering differed. Produced via immunoSEQ multiplex PCR; TCRdb's table is partial and in-frame only. The V and J calls and clone size were taken over from that table, and D and trimming were inferred from the DNA. The table lists 100,000 or so clones, about 71% of them singletons. Donation came from healthy HIV-negative adults that had no recent acute infections or vaccinations. This clonotype was obtained from a woman under 40 in good health. The chain is built from TRBV21-1 and TRBJ2-7; the tabulated D call, TRBD1, remains unverified against the DNA. TRBV21-1 is reported as a pseudogene. Sequencing was done on a sample of memory CD8+ T cells sorted from blood. Subset indicated: CD45RO+ cells pooled with CCR7-negative TemRA cells. This chain's CDR3 is CATPGWTGSDEQYF. The CDR3 DNA reads as TGTGCCACTCCAGGCTGGACAGGGTCGGACGAGCAGTACTTC.